Following are 32 T cell receptor beta chains from one sample sequenced in a study of blood T cells in healthy people across ages. The second PCR ran about 6 to 11 cycles with a sample-barcoded 5' primer and J-beta primers. TCRdb reanalysed the 5' RACE reads using MiXCR and keeps one entry per CDR3 protein. Here the sample spans about 720,000 distinct CDR3 sequences, 22% being singletons. Sequencing used blood. Every receptor here comes from a man between 65 and 85 years old in good health.

This clonotype has more than one count but fewer than ten. The CDR3: CASQPPGQHPIYEQYV. DNA of the CDR3: TGTGCCAGCCAGCCCCCGGGACAGCACCCTATCTACGAGCAGTACGTC. J is TRBJ2-7 and V is TRBV27, with TRBD1 matching 7 bases. J gave up 3 bases and V 8 bases, and 16 bases lay outside the gene matches. CDR1 is MNHEY and CDR2 is SMNVEV in the germline V gene (reference sequence). This CDR3 has 16 residues.

This clonotype was recorded a few times. The genes are TRBV12-3 or TRBV12-4 and TRBJ2-1, with unresolved D. The V and J ends lost 2 bases and 2 bases respectively, with 10 bases between them. The CDR3 is made up of 15 amino acids. CDR3 sequence: CASSLWGGTYNEQFF. CDR3 sequence (DNA): TGTGCCAGCAGTTTATGGGGTGGTACCTACAATGAGCAGTTCTTC.

This chain connects TRBV28 to TRBJ2-1, with 8 bases that match TRBD2. CDR3 length: 18 residues. Germline loops: CDR1 MDHEN, CDR2 SYDVKM. Trimming cost V 7 bases and J 3 bases; bases outside gene matches: 17. CDR3 region: CASTYRRRGLANYNEQFF. The CDR3 coding sequence is TGTGCCAGCACCTATAGGCGGAGAGGACTAGCTAACTACAATGAGCAGTTCTTC. Supplemented by reference TRBV28 and TRBJ2-1, the full variable domain reads DVKVTQSSRYLVKRTGEKVFLECVQDMDHENMFWYRQDPGLGLRLIYFSYDVKMKEKGDIPEGYSVSREKKERFSLILESASTNQTSMYLCASTYRRRGLANYNEQFFGPGTRLTVL.

This clonotype came up many times. V usage is TRBV6-6 and J usage is TRBJ1-2; perhaps TRBD1 as D (6 bases). V was pared by 7 bases and J by 2 bases, with 11 bases between. CDR1 is MNHNY and CDR2 is SVGAGI in the germline V gene (reference sequence). The CDR3 spans 13 residues. CDR3 nucleotide sequence: TGTGCCAGCAACGGGACACCCAACTATGGCTACACCTTC. This codes for CASNGTPNYGYTF.

The chain is built from TRBV12-3 or TRBV12-4 and TRBJ2-1; TRBD2 matches at 13 bases. The CDR3 runs 17 residues. Losses at the gene ends were 7 bases for V and 1 base for J; bases not matched to a gene: 7. For the CDR3, the DNA is TGTGCCAGCACCTTTCCGGGACTAGCGGGATCCTACAATGAGCAGTTCTTC. This encodes CASTFPGLAGSYNEQFF.

The J gene is TRBJ2-3, the V gene TRBV12-3 or TRBV12-4, with 7 bases identical to TRBD2. The CDR3 consists of 15 residues. The J segment lost 4 bases and the V segment lost 5 bases, leaving 9 bases of the junction unmatched. The CDR3 sequence is CASSPSGVRADTQYF. In nucleotides, the CDR3 is TGTGCCAGCAGTCCTAGCGGAGTGAGAGCAGATACGCAGTATTTT.

This clonotype was observed a few times. The rearrangement links TRBV20-1 to TRBJ2-7; 7 nucleotides agree with TRBD2. The DNA end favors TRBJ2-1, so the J call may be wrong. The germline gives CDR1 DFQATT, CDR2 SNEGSKA (reference sequence). There are 15 residues in the CDR3. The CDR3 nucleotides are TGCAGTGCTAGATTGGGGGGAAGGACTAGGAATGAGCAGTTCTTC. As protein: CSARLGGRTRNEQFF.

This clonotype was detected only a few times. The chain links TRBV11-1 to TRBJ2-1, with 11 bases fitting TRBD2. Per germline, CDR1 SGHAT and CDR2 FQDESV (reference sequence). V shed 3 bases and J 10 bases; nucleotides not matched to a gene: 8. The CDR3 consists of 15 residues. Here the CDR3 DNA reads TGTGCCAGCAGCTTGGGTAGCGGGAGGGCTAAGGAGCAGTTCTTC. Translation: CASSLGSGRAKEQFF. The whole variable domain, remainder taken from reference TRBV11-1 and TRBJ2-1, is EAEVAQSPRYKITEKSQAVAFWCDPISGHATLYWYRQILGQGPELLVQFQDESVVDDSQLPKDRFSAERLKGVDSTLKIQPAELGDSAMYLCASSLGSGRAKEQFFGPGTRLTVL.

This clonotype was observed a few times. This chain uses TRBV3-1 with TRBJ2-3, with a possible D match to TRBD2 (6 bases). Germline V gene lookup returns CDR1 LGHDT and CDR2 YNNKEL (reference sequence). Trimming cost V 1 base and J 1 base, with 9 bases left between them. This CDR3 contains 15 residues. The CDR3 sequence: CASSQGRVRTDTQYF. The CDR3 DNA is TGTGCCAGCAGCCAAGGGAGGGTCCGCACAGATACGCAGTATTTT.

The chain is built from TRBV7-2 and TRBJ1-1, with 8 nucleotides matching TRBD1. Trimming took 5 bases from V and 1 from J; bases not matched to a gene: 6. Germline V gene data show CDR1 as SGHTA and CDR2 as FQGNSA. The length of the CDR3 is 15 residues. CDR3 residues: CASSPEDRENTEAFF. The CDR3 DNA is TGTGCCAGCAGCCCCGAGGACAGGGAGAACACTGAAGCTTTCTTT.

The gene calls are TRBV29-1 and TRBJ2-5; 7 bases match TRBD2. The better agreement between TRBJ2-1 and the DNA end casts doubt on the J call. The germline V gene has CDR1 SQVTM and CDR2 ANQGSEA. The CDR3 has 14 amino acids. The CDR3 nucleotides read TGCAGCGTTGCCGGGGGGAGGGGTTTCAATGAGCAGTTCTTC. This encodes CSVAGGRGFNEQFF.

This clonotype was detected ten times or more. This sequence joins TRBV5-8 and TRBJ2-7, with D hard to call. V gave up 2 bases and J gave up 2 bases, with 2 bases separating them. The CDR3 is made up of 11 amino acids. Germline CDR1 is SGHTS and CDR2 is YDEGEE. CDR3 in amino acids: CASSFTYEQYF. The CDR3 nucleotides are TGTGCCAGCAGCTTCACCTACGAGCAGTACTTC.

The chain links TRBV28 to TRBJ2-2, with 7 bases identical to TRBD1. Unmatched junction bases numbered 14, after V lost 7 bases and J lost 0 bases. The CDR3 sequence is 18 residues long. The germline gives CDR1 MDHEN, CDR2 SYDVKM. The DNA for the CDR3 is TGTGCCAGCAATTACCCTCTGAGGGGGCGCGCGAACACCGGGGAGCTGTTTTTT. Its translation: CASNYPLRGRANTGELFF.

There are a few counts of this clonotype. The rearrangement joins TRBV12-3 or TRBV12-4 to TRBJ2-6; a weak D match, TRBD1 (6 bases). V gave up 7 bases and J gave up 4 bases, with 14 bases separating them. The CDR3 runs 15 residues. This CDR3 is CASKQGSSGANVLTF. Here the CDR3 DNA reads TGTGCCAGCAAGCAGGGGAGTTCAGGGGCCAACGTCCTGACTTTC.

The sample holds a few counts of this clonotype. J is TRBJ2-3 and V is TRBV5-1, with 8 bases lining up with TRBD1. After removal of 0 bases from V and 0 bases from J, the junction contained 3 bases not matched to a gene. The CDR3 length is 16 residues. Germline CDR1 and CDR2: SGHRS and YFSETQ. The CDR3 DNA sequence: TGCGCCAGCAGCTTGGCCGGACAGGGCAGCACAGATACGCAGTATTTT. Protein product: CASSLAGQGSTDTQYF.

This clonotype has only a few counts. The chain links TRBV9 to TRBJ2-1, with 11 positions matching TRBD2. The germline CDR1 and CDR2 sequences are SGDLS and YYNGEE. This CDR3 region has 16 residues. V shed 0 bases and J 10 bases; nucleotides not matched to a gene: 9. The DNA of the CDR3 is TGTGCCAGCAGCGTAGGCCCTAGCGGGAGGATGTGGGAGCAGTTCTTC. Protein product: CASSVGPSGRMWEQFF.

The sample holds a few counts of this clonotype. V is TRBV12-3 or TRBV12-4 and J is TRBJ1-1; D is uncertain. V gave up 7 bases and J gave up 3 bases, with 15 bases separating them. This CDR3 is built from 14 residues. CDR3 DNA sequence: TGTGCCAGCAAAGATGGTCTCAGCTACACTGAAGCTTTCTTT. Its protein is CASKDGLSYTEAFF.

Only a few counts were recorded for this clonotype. V and J are TRBV6-5 and TRBJ1-1, with D unclear. The germline V and J ends were trimmed by 5 bases and 2 bases, with 9 bases remaining between them. The CDR3 has 13 residues. In germline, CDR1 is MNHEY, CDR2 SVGAGI. The CDR3 region is CASSNSLNTEAFF. DNA for the CDR3: TGTGCCAGCAGTAATAGTTTAAACACTGAAGCTTTCTTT.

Note on this clonotype: A much larger clone lies one base from this, so it may be a read error. CDR3 sequence reads: CASSPGTGPYGQYF. CDR3 DNA sequence: TGTGCCAGCTCACCAGGGACAGGGCCCTACGGGCAGTACTTC. V gene TRBV18 combines with J gene TRBJ2-7; 9 nucleotides match TRBD1. Per germline, CDR1 KGHSH and CDR2 LQKENI. CDR3 length: 14 residues.

This clonotype appeared a few times. V usage is TRBV7-9 and J usage is TRBJ1-2; D might be TRBD1 (5 bases). From germline, CDR1 is SEHNR and CDR2 FQNEAQ (reference sequence). V lost 5 bases to trimming and J lost 8 bases, with 18 bases between them. CDR3 length equals 14 residues. The CDR3 loop reads CASSREGLAGGYTF. The DNA of the CDR3 is TGTGCCAGCAGCCGCGAGGGACTGGCCGGCGGCTACACCTTC.

This clonotype was counted between two and nine times. The rearrangement joins TRBV12-3 or TRBV12-4 to TRBJ1-2, with D possibly being TRBD1 (6 bases). Trimming left V 9 bases short and J 7 bases short, with 15 bases between. The CDR3 covers 12 residues. The CDR3 DNA reads as TGTGCCAGTACAGACAGGTTTGGTGGCTACACCTTC. Protein product: CASTDRFGGYTF.

This chain connects TRBV12-3 or TRBV12-4 to TRBJ2-1, with D perhaps TRBD2 (6 bases). This CDR3 has 15 residues. The germline V and J ends were trimmed by 3 bases and 4 bases, with 13 bases remaining between them. In DNA form, the CDR3 reads TGTGCCAGCAGTTTTGGGGGGAGGAAATACAATGAGCAGTTCTTC. This gives the protein CASSFGGRKYNEQFF.

A word on this clonotype: A read error may account for a junction end that differs from germline. CDR3 coding DNA: TGTGCTTGGAGGGTCCTGAACACTGAAGCTTTCTTT. Encoded protein: CAWRVLNTEAFF. The chain employs TRBV30 and TRBJ1-1; D remains unclear. The CDR3 runs 12 residues. CDR1 and CDR2 (germline): GTSNPN, SVGIG (reference sequence).

This clonotype has more than one count but fewer than ten. The chain links TRBV20-1 to TRBJ1-1; D uncertain. Between the trimmed V and J ends, which lost 0 bases and 8 bases, there was a span of 19 bases. Germline CDR1 and CDR2: DFQATT and SNEGSKA (reference sequence). The CDR3 spans 15 residues. The DNA for the CDR3 is TGCAGTGCTAGAGATCTAGCAAAAGTCCTTAAAGAAGCTTTCTTT. Translating it yields CSARDLAKVLKEAFF.

This sequence joins TRBV12-3 or TRBV12-4 and TRBJ2-1, with TRBD1 matching over 12 bases. The V segment lost 6 bases and the J segment 2 bases; nucleotides outside the gene matches: 5. This CDR3 contains 16 residues. CDR3 sequence: CASSAGTGGPYNEQFF. CDR3 sequence (DNA): TGTGCCAGCAGCGCCGGGACAGGGGGCCCCTACAATGAGCAGTTCTTC.

The chain has TRBV20-1 and TRBJ2-3; 8 bases match TRBD2. This CDR3 is built from 15 residues. From germline, CDR1 is DFQATT and CDR2 SNEGSKA (reference sequence). The V segment lost 3 bases and the J segment 1 base; nucleotides outside the gene matches: 6. The CDR3 reads CSASERESGTDTQYF. CDR3 nucleotide sequence: TGCAGTGCTAGTGAGCGGGAGTCGGGCACAGATACGCAGTATTTT.

This clonotype was observed at least ten times. V and J are TRBV11-2 and TRBJ1-2; tentatively, D is TRBD1 (6 bases). This CDR3 is 15 amino acids long. In germline, CDR1 is SGHAT, CDR2 FQNNGV. The V end lost 1 base, the J end lost 4 bases, and 13 bases lay between the germline ends. The CDR3 sequence is CASSLAPGAAYGYTF. CDR3 coding DNA: TGTGCCAGCAGCTTAGCCCCGGGGGCCGCCTATGGCTACACCTTC. The full variable domain, in which reference TRBV11-2 and TRBJ1-2 provide the parts outside the CDR3, is EAGVAQSPRYKIIEKRQSVAFWCNPISGHATLYWYQQILGQGPKLLIQFQNNGVVDDSQLPKDRFSAERLKGVDSTLKIQPAKLEDSAVYLCASSLAPGAAYGYTFGSGTRLTVV.

This clonotype has a count of ten or more. This chain connects TRBV10-3 to TRBJ1-2, with TRBD1 identical over 8 bases. In germline, CDR1 is ENHRY, CDR2 SYGVKD. This CDR3 has 14 amino acids. Unmatched junction bases numbered 4, after V lost 2 bases and J lost 5 bases. DNA for the CDR3: TGTGCCATCAGTGAGACCGACAGGGGATATGGCTACACCTTC. Translated, it gives CAISETDRGYGYTF.

This clonotype was observed a few times. V gene TRBV12-3 or TRBV12-4 combines with J gene TRBJ1-5; no clear D gene. The CDR3 consists of 16 residues. Deletions cut 0 bases from V and 0 bases from J, with 9 bases between. The CDR3 DNA follows: TGTGCCAGCAGTTTAGCGCTGGGAAATAGCAATCAGCCCCAGCATTTT. It is translated as CASSLALGNSNQPQHF.

This sequence joins TRBV4-1 and TRBJ1-3, with D maybe TRBD1 (5 bases). The CDR3 runs 17 residues. Trimming took 0 bases from V and 3 from J, leaving 15 bases between them. CDR1 and CDR2 from the germline V gene are MGHRA and YSYEKL. CDR3 DNA sequence: TGCGCCAGCAGCCAAGATGGAAGTGAGGGGCTTGGAAACACCATATATTTT. Protein sequence: CASSQDGSEGLGNTIYF.

This clonotype showed up many times. At one end the junction does not follow the germline gene, possibly because of a read error. This chain joins TRBV4-3 and TRBJ1-2; no clear D. This CDR3 has 12 residues. Germline CDR1 is LGHNA and CDR2 is YSLEER. CDR3 in DNA: TGTGCCAGCAGCCAAGCCGGGTCTGGCTACACCTTC. Protein product: CASSQAGSGYTF.

This clonotype was found a few times. The chain carries TRBV20-1 and TRBJ2-7; D gene unclear. The germline V gene encodes CDR1 DFQATT and CDR2 SNEGSKA (reference sequence). The CDR3 length is 12 residues. Trimming stripped 6 bases from V and 0 bases from J, with 9 bases between. CDR3 amino acids: CSATDHSYEQYF. The DNA of the CDR3 is TGCAGTGCAACGGACCACTCCTACGAGCAGTACTTC.